Each of the 3 T cell receptor beta chains below was sequenced from the same sample in a study of blood T cell repertoires in COVID-19. Libraries were prepared by immunoSEQ multiplex PCR; TCRdb keeps only in-frame clonotypes and omits some of them. The table records 75,000 to 100,000 clones, 70% to 90% of them present only once. Sequencing used peripheral blood. These receptors originate from a human donor in a cohort sampled during active COVID-19.

The V call is TRBV30, the J call TRBJ1-2; D may be TRBD1 (5 bases). The V gene lost 5 bases and the J gene lost 5 bases, with 21 bases spanning the gap. Germline lookup yields CDR1 GTSNPN and CDR2 SVGIG (reference sequence). The CDR3 extends over 15 amino acids. Here the CDR3 reads CAWGSPPGNAYGYTF. CDR3 bases: TGTGCCTGGGGATCCCCTCCAGGGAATGCGTATGGCTACACCTTC.

This clone was detected only once. The J gene is TRBJ1-5, the V gene TRBV20-1, with D perhaps matching TRBD1 (5 bases). CDR1 DFQATT and CDR2 SNEGSKA come from the germline V gene (reference sequence). This CDR3 region has 14 residues. Deletions cut 3 bases from V and 5 bases from J, with 14 bases between. As DNA, the CDR3 is TGCAGTGCTAGTAAAGGGGTTCAATATCAGCCCCAGCATTTT. It codes for CSASKGVQYQPQHF.

This clone showed up just a few times. The chain employs TRBV7-6 and TRBJ1-3; perhaps TRBD1 as D (5 bases). V shed 1 base and J shed 4 bases, with 8 bases lying between them. CDR3 length equals 14 residues. Germline CDR1 and CDR2: SGHVS and FNYEAQ. The DNA of the CDR3 is TGTGCCAGCAGCTTAGAGGGGCCCGGAAACACCATATATTTT. Its protein is CASSLEGPGNTIYF.